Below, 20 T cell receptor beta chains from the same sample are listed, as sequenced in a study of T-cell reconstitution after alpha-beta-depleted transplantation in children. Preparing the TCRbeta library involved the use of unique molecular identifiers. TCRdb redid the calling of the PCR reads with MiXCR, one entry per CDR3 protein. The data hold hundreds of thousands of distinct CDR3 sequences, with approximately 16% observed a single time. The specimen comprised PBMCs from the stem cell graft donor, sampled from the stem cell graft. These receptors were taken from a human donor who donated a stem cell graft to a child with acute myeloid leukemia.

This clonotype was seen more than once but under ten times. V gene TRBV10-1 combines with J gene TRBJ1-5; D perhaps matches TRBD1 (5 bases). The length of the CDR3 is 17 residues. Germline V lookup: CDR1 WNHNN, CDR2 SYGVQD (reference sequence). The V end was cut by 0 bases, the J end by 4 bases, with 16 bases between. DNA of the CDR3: TGCGCCAGCAGTGAGTCGAAACGGGGGGACCTTAATCAGCCCCAGCATTTT. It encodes CASSESKRGDLNQPQHF.

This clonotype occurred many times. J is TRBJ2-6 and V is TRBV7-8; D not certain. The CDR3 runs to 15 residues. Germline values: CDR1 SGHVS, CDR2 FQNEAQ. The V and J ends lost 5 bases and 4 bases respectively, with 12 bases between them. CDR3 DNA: TGTGCCAGCAGCCCCAGTGGTGCGGGGGCCAACGTCCTGACTTTC. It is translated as CASSPSGAGANVLTF.

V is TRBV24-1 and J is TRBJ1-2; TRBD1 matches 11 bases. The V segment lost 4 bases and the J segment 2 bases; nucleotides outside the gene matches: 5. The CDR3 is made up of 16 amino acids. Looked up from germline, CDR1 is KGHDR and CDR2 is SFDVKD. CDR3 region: CATSDPRDRGNYGYTF. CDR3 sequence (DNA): TGTGCCACCAGTGACCCCCGGGACAGGGGGAACTATGGCTACACCTTC.

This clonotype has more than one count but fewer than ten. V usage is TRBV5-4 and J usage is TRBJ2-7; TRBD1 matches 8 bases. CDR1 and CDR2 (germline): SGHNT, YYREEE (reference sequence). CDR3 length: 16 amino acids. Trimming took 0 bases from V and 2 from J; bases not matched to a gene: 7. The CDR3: CASSLAGTGGPYEQYF. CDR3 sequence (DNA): TGTGCCAGCAGCTTGGCAGGGACAGGAGGGCCCTACGAGCAGTACTTC.

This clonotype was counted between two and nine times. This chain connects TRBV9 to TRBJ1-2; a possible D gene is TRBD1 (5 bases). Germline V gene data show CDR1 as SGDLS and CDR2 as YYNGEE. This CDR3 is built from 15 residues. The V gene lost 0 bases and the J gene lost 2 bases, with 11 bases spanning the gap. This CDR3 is CASSVGGVGNYGYTF. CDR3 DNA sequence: TGTGCCAGCAGCGTAGGGGGGGTTGGGAACTATGGCTACACCTTC.

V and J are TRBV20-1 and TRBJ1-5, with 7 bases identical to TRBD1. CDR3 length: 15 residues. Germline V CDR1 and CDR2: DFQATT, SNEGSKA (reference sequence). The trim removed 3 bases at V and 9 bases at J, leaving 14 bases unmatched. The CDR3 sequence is CSARDTGVGGPPQHF. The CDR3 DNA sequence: TGCAGTGCTAGGGATACAGGGGTGGGGGGCCCGCCCCAGCATTTT.

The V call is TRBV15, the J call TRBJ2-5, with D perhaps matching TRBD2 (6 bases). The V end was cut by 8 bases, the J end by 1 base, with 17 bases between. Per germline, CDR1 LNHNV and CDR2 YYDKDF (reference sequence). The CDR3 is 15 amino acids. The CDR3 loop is CATARWGEIQETQYF. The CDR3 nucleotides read TGTGCCACCGCACGGTGGGGGGAAATCCAAGAGACCCAGTACTTC.

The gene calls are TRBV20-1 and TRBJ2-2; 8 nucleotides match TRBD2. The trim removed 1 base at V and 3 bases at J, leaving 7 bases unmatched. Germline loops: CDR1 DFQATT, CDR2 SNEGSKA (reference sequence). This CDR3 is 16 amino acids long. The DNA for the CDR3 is TGCAGTGCTAGAGGGAATACCGGGGGGGACACCGGGGAGCTGTTTTTT. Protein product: CSARGNTGGDTGELFF.

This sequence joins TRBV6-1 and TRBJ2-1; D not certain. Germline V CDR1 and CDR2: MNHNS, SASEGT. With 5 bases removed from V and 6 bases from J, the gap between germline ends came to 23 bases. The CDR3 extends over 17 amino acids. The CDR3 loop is CASSSHLGTARSNEQFF. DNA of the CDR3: TGTGCCAGCAGTAGTCACCTGGGAACCGCTAGGTCCAATGAGCAGTTCTTC.

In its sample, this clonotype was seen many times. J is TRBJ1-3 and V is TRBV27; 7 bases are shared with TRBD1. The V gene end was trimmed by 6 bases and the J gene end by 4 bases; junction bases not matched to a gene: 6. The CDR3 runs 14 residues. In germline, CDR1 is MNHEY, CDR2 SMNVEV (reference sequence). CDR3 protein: CASSQGVSGNTIYF. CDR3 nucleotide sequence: TGTGCCAGCAGCCAGGGGGTTTCCGGAAACACCATATATTTT.

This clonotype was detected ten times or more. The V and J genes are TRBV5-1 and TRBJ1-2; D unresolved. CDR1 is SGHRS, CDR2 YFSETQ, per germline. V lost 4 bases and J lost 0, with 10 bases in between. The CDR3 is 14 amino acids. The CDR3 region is CASSPDGPNYGYTF. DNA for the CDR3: TGCGCCAGCAGCCCGGACGGCCCTAACTATGGCTACACCTTC.

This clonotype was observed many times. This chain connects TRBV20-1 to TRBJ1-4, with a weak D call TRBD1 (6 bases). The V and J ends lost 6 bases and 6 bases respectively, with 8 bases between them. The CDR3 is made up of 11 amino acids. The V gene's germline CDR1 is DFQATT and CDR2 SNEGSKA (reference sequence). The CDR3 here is CSAEGDEKLFF. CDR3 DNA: TGCAGTGCCGAGGGGGATGAAAAACTGTTTTTT.

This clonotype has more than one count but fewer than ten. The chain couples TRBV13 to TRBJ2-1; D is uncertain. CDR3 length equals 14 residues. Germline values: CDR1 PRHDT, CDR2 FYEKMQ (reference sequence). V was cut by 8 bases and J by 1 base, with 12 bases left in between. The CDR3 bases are TGTGCCAGCCGACGTGGGTTGTCCTACAATGAGCAGTTCTTC. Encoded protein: CASRRGLSYNEQFF.

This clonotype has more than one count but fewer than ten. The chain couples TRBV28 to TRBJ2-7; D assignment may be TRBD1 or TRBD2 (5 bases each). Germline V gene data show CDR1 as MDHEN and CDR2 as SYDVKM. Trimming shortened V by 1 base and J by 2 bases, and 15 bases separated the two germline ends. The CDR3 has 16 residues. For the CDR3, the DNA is TGTGCCAGCAGTTTATCGATCCGGGACCCTCCCTACGAGCAGTACGTC. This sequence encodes CASSLSIRDPPYEQYV.

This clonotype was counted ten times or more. The CDR3, as DNA: TGCGCCAGCCGAGCCTGGACCAACACCGGGGAGCTGTTTTTT. Its protein is CASRAWTNTGELFF. The V call is TRBV5-1, the J call TRBJ2-2, with no clear D. V lost 7 bases, J lost 2 bases, and 12 bases lay in between. This CDR3 spans 14 amino acids. The germline CDR1 and CDR2 sequences are SGHRS and YFSETQ.

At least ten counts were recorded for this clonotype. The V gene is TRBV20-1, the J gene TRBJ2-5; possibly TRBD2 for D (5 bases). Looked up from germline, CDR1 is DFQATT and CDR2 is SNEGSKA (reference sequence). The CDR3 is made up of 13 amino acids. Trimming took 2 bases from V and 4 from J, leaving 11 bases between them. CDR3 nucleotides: TGCAGTGCTAGATACGGCGGGCGAGAGACCCAGTACTTC. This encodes CSARYGGRETQYF.

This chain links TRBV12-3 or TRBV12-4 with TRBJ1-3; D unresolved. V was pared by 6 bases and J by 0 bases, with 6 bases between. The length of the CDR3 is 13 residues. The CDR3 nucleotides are TGTGCCAGCAGATACGGCTCTGGAAACACCATATATTTT. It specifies CASRYGSGNTIYF.

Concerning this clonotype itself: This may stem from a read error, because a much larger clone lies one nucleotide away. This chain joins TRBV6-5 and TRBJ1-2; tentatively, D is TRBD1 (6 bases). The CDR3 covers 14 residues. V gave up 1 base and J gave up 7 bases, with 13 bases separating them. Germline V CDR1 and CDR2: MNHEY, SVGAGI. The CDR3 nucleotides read TGTGCCAGCAGTTACTGGGACACGAAGGGTGGCTACACCTTC. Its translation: CASSYWDTKGGYTF.

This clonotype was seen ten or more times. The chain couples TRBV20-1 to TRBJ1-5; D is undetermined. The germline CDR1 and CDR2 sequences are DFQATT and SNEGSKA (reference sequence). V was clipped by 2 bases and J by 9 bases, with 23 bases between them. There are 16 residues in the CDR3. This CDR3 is CSARQMDRSSLSPQHF. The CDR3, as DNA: TGCAGTGCTAGACAAATGGACCGTTCCTCGCTATCGCCCCAGCATTTT.

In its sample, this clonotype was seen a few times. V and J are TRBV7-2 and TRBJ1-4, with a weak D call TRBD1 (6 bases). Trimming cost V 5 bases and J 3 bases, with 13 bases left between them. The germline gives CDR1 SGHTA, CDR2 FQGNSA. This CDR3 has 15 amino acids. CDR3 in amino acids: CASSSTGIANEKLFF. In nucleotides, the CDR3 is TGTGCCAGCAGCAGTACAGGGATCGCTAATGAAAAACTGTTTTTT.